This entry lists 28 T cell receptor beta chains sequenced from one sample in a study of T cell responses to AZD1222 COVID-19 vaccine. The assay was immunoSEQ multiplex PCR, and TCRdb's table has in-frame clones only and misses some. The sample contains 45,000 to 55,000 clones, about 88% of which appear only once. The sample here was peripheral blood, taken on day 0 of AZD1222 vaccination. Receptors were obtained from an adult in good health.

The chain couples TRBV5-1 to TRBJ2-5; possibly TRBD2 for D (5 bases). CDR3 length: 15 amino acids. Trimming removed 0 bases at V and 1 base at J, with 10 bases between. Germline lookup yields CDR1 SGHRS and CDR2 YFSETQ. CDR3 sequence reads: CASSLDGRGQETQYF. The CDR3 DNA follows: TGCGCCAGCAGCTTGGACGGCCGGGGCCAAGAGACCCAGTACTTC.

The CDR3, as DNA: TGTGCCAGAAGCCTACCCCAACTACAGGGGGCGAAGGGTGAGCAGTTCTTC. As protein: CARSLPQLQGAKGEQFF. V gene TRBV5-3 combines with J gene TRBJ2-1; 9 bases map to TRBD1. TRBV5-3 belongs to the ORF category, with a function that is uncertain. The CDR3 covers 17 residues. J gave up 9 bases and V 4 bases, and 17 bases lay outside the gene matches.

The genes are TRBV11-2 and TRBJ1-4; no clear D gene. There are 13 residues in the CDR3. V gave up 5 bases and J gave up 7 bases, with 11 bases separating them. Germline loops: CDR1 SGHAT, CDR2 FQNNGV. The CDR3: CASSRRRTEKLFF. The CDR3 DNA reads as TGTGCCAGCAGCCGCCGGAGGACTGAAAAACTGTTTTTT.

CDR3 protein: CASSLGLAGPRGDTQYF. In nucleotides, the CDR3 is TGTGCCAGCAGTCTGGGACTAGCGGGTCCACGAGGAGATACGCAGTATTTT. The gene calls are TRBV6-2 or TRBV6-3 and TRBJ2-3; 12 nucleotides align to TRBD2. CDR1 is MNHEY and CDR2 is SVGEGT in the germline V gene. The CDR3 has 17 amino acids. V lost 5 bases, J lost 5 bases, and 11 bases stayed unmatched.

This clone was observed once. The rearrangement links TRBV27 to TRBJ1-2, with D possibly TRBD1 on 6 matching bases. V was clipped by 2 bases and J by 5 bases, with 15 bases between them. This CDR3 is 15 amino acids long. Germline-derived CDR1 and CDR2 are MNHEY and SMNVEV (reference sequence). CDR3 region: CASSLGPGDRYGYTF. CDR3 nucleotides: TGTGCCAGCAGTTTAGGGCCAGGGGATAGGTATGGCTACACCTTC.

The gene calls are TRBV6-5 and TRBJ2-1; TRBD2 is a possible D gene (6 bases). This CDR3 region has 13 residues. Germline values: CDR1 MNHEY, CDR2 SVGAGI. The germline V and J ends were trimmed by 8 bases and 6 bases, with 14 bases remaining between them. CDR3 DNA: TGTGCCAGCGGGAGGTTCTCGGGCAATGAGCAGTTCTTC. It yields the protein CASGRFSGNEQFF.

The chain combines TRBV28 with TRBJ1-2; tentative D call: TRBD1 (6 bases). Trimming cost V 5 bases and J 0 bases, with 13 bases left between them. The CDR3 has 15 residues. Germline CDR1 and CDR2: MDHEN and SYDVKM. CDR3 DNA sequence: TGTGCCAGCAGTGAAACAGGGTTCTCTAACTATGGCTACACCTTC. Its translation: CASSETGFSNYGYTF.

This clone showed up just once. The chain employs TRBV28 and TRBJ2-1; 12 positions agree with TRBD2. V was pared by 5 bases and J by 4 bases, with 3 bases of the junction left unmatched. This CDR3 contains 15 residues. CDR1 MDHEN and CDR2 SYDVKM come from the germline V gene. This CDR3 is CASSPTSGSYNEQFF. DNA of the CDR3: TGTGCCAGCAGTCCGACTAGCGGGAGTTACAATGAGCAGTTCTTC.

The chain carries TRBV5-1 and TRBJ1-2; 8 bases are a match to TRBD1. The CDR3 spans 17 residues. The V and J ends lost 3 bases and 5 bases, in that order; junction bases with no gene match: 15. Germline values: CDR1 SGHRS, CDR2 YFSETQ. This CDR3 is CASSSQTGALSSYGYTF. DNA for the CDR3: TGCGCCAGCAGCTCCCAGACAGGGGCCCTCTCCTCTTATGGCTACACCTTC.

This clone appeared a few times. The rearrangement joins TRBV12-3 or TRBV12-4 to TRBJ1-5; TRBD1 matches at 8 bases. CDR3 length: 13 amino acids. V trimming: 6 bases; J trimming: 3 bases; junction bases outside the gene matches: 1. The CDR3 here is CASRTGVNQPQHF. In nucleotides, the CDR3 is TGTGCCAGCAGGACAGGGGTCAATCAGCCCCAGCATTTT.

The chain joins TRBV20-1 to TRBJ1-1; TRBD1 aligns across 8 bases. Germline lookup yields CDR1 DFQATT and CDR2 SNEGSKA (reference sequence). The CDR3 extends over 14 amino acids. V was pared by 3 bases and J by 0 bases, with 3 bases of the junction left unmatched. The DNA for the CDR3 is TGCAGTGCTAGTGACAGGGGTTTGAACACTGAAGCTTTCTTT. Protein product: CSASDRGLNTEAFF.

The chain couples TRBV7-9 to TRBJ2-3; D is uncertain. The germline gives CDR1 SEHNR, CDR2 FQNEAQ (reference sequence). Trimming cost V 1 base and J 1 base, with 3 bases left between them. This CDR3 comprises 13 residues. The CDR3 is CASSLVGTDTQYF. Here the CDR3 DNA reads TGTGCCAGCAGCTTAGTGGGCACAGATACGCAGTATTTT.

This clone was counted a single time. The V and J genes are TRBV5-6 and TRBJ1-2, with D hard to call. Germline CDR1 SGHDT, CDR2 YYEEEE. Trimming shortened V by 1 base and J by 3 bases, and 4 bases separated the two germline ends. The CDR3 has 12 residues. The CDR3 DNA reads as TGTGCCAGCAGCTTGACGGACTATGGCTACACCTTC. Its protein product is CASSLTDYGYTF.

The chain links TRBV5-8 to TRBJ1-2; D gene ambiguous. Deletions cut 2 bases from V and 5 bases from J, with 7 bases between. The CDR3 runs to 12 residues. Germline CDR1 reads SGHTS; CDR2 reads YDEGEE. In DNA form, the CDR3 reads TGTGCCAGCAGCTTCCCATCTTATGGCTACACCTTC. Amino acids: CASSFPSYGYTF.

This clone has just a few counts. The gene calls are TRBV7-9 and TRBJ1-2; TRBD1 matches at 7 bases. The germline V gene encodes CDR1 SEHNR and CDR2 FQNEAQ (reference sequence). This CDR3 region has 15 residues. Trimming at V came to 7 bases and at J to 4 bases, leaving 12 bases not matched to a gene. This CDR3 is CASNPGQDEAYGYTF. As DNA, the CDR3 is TGTGCCAGCAACCCCGGACAGGATGAGGCCTATGGCTACACCTTC.

V and J are TRBV7-8 and TRBJ1-3, with D perhaps TRBD1 (6 bases). V dropped 3 bases and J dropped 4 bases, with 16 bases sitting between them. The germline V gene encodes CDR1 SGHVS and CDR2 FQNEAQ. The CDR3 is 16 amino acids. The CDR3: CASSFRGPQSGNTIYF. CDR3 sequence (DNA): TGTGCCAGCAGCTTCAGGGGCCCACAGTCGGGAAACACCATATATTTT.

The chain is built from TRBV7-3 and TRBJ2-5; 9 nucleotides agree with TRBD2. The germline gives CDR1 SGHTA, CDR2 FQGTGA. Trimming removed 5 bases from V and 6 bases from J; junction bases left unmatched: 13. The CDR3 runs to 16 residues. This CDR3 reads CASSPADSGGRQTQYF. The CDR3 DNA sequence: TGTGCCAGCAGCCCGGCGGATAGCGGGGGAAGGCAGACCCAGTACTTC.

This rearrangement joins TRBV5-5 to TRBJ2-3; D perhaps matches TRBD2 (6 bases). With 2 bases removed from V and 0 bases from J, the gap between germline ends came to 10 bases. This CDR3 is 15 amino acids long. The germline gives CDR1 SGHKS, CDR2 YYEKEE (reference sequence). In DNA, the CDR3 is TGTGCCAGCAGCTTCGGCGGGACTAGCACAGATACGCAGTATTTT. Translating gives CASSFGGTSTDTQYF.

The CDR3 DNA sequence: TGTGCCAGCAGTGATCCAACGGGACAGGGATATGGCTACACCTTC. It is translated as CASSDPTGQGYGYTF. The rearrangement uses TRBV25-1 and TRBJ1-2, with 9 bases aligning to TRBD1. Germline CDR1 MGHDK, CDR2 SYGVNS. This CDR3 has 15 amino acids. The V and J ends lost 3 bases and 5 bases, in that order; junction bases with no gene match: 7.

This clone was seen a handful of times. The chain couples TRBV5-1 to TRBJ1-3; no definite D call. Germline values: CDR1 SGHRS, CDR2 YFSETQ. The V end was cut by 3 bases, the J end by 2 bases, with 9 bases between. This CDR3 has 14 amino acids. The CDR3 region is CASSSAATGNTIYF. CDR3 bases: TGCGCCAGCAGCTCTGCGGCGACTGGAAACACCATATATTTT.

The gene calls are TRBV9 and TRBJ2-5, with TRBD1 identical over 9 bases. CDR1 SGDLS and CDR2 YYNGEE come from the germline V gene. The CDR3 contains 16 residues. The V gene end was trimmed by 2 bases and the J gene end by 5 bases; junction bases not matched to a gene: 10. CDR3 in amino acids: CASSVNRDRALETQYF. In DNA, the CDR3 is TGTGCCAGCAGCGTTAACCGGGACAGGGCTCTGGAGACCCAGTACTTC.

This chain uses TRBV19 with TRBJ2-2; possible D gene TRBD1, 6 bases. V dropped 8 bases and J dropped 0 bases, with 13 bases sitting between them. CDR1 and CDR2 (germline): LNHDA, SQIVND (reference sequence). There are 15 residues in the CDR3. CDR3 residues: CASRVGATNTGELFF. The CDR3 DNA follows: TGTGCCAGTCGAGTGGGGGCTACGAACACCGGGGAGCTGTTTTTT.

The chain combines TRBV4-2 with TRBJ2-1, with TRBD2 identical over 8 bases. The CDR3 is 16 residues long. The junction had 7 bases not matched to a gene; V was cut back by 0 bases and J by 6 bases. The germline CDR1 and CDR2 sequences are LGHNA and YNFKEQ. The CDR3 loop is CASSQDIAGGTNEQFF. DNA of the CDR3: TGTGCCAGCAGCCAAGATATTGCGGGGGGCACCAATGAGCAGTTCTTC.

This rearrangement joins TRBV21-1 to TRBJ1-4; the table's D call, TRBD1, has no DNA check behind it. TRBV21-1 is labeled a pseudogene. The CDR3 sequence is 16 residues long. The CDR3 reads CASTWTGWAGSEKLFF. In nucleotides, the CDR3 is TGTGCCAGCACCTGGACAGGATGGGCGGGGAGCGAAAAACTGTTTTTT.

The J gene is TRBJ1-1, the V gene TRBV6-5, with no clear D. The CDR3 has 13 amino acids. The V end was cut by 7 bases, the J end by 5 bases, with 14 bases between. Germline V gives CDR1 MNHEY, CDR2 SVGAGI. The CDR3, as DNA: TGTGCCAGCACCCCTTCGCTTCAAACTGAAGCTTTCTTT. Translated, it gives CASTPSLQTEAFF.

This sequence joins TRBV19 and TRBJ2-2; weak D call: TRBD1 (6 bases). V lost 3 bases and J 10 bases, leaving 12 bases between the germline ends. The CDR3 has 13 residues. Per the germline V gene, CDR1 is LNHDA and CDR2 is SQIVND (reference sequence). The CDR3 DNA reads TGTGCCAGTAGTATGGGGGCCCCGGTGGAGCTGTTTTTT. Amino acids: CASSMGAPVELFF.

V and J are TRBV27 and TRBJ2-5; D gene ambiguous. The CDR3 loop spans 14 amino acids. CDR1 is MNHEY, CDR2 SMNVEV, per germline (reference sequence). Trimming removed 2 bases at V and 4 bases at J, with 11 bases between. CDR3 residues: CASSLMAPGETQYF. CDR3 sequence (DNA): TGTGCCAGCAGTTTAATGGCCCCGGGAGAGACCCAGTACTTC.

The genes are TRBV30 and TRBJ1-1; no clear D. The CDR3 runs 15 residues. V gave up 0 bases and J gave up 4 bases, with 15 bases separating them. In germline, CDR1 is GTSNPN, CDR2 SVGIG (reference sequence). The CDR3 sequence is CAWSVLGRVATEAFF. CDR3 nucleotide sequence: TGTGCCTGGAGTGTACTAGGCAGAGTCGCCACTGAAGCTTTCTTT.